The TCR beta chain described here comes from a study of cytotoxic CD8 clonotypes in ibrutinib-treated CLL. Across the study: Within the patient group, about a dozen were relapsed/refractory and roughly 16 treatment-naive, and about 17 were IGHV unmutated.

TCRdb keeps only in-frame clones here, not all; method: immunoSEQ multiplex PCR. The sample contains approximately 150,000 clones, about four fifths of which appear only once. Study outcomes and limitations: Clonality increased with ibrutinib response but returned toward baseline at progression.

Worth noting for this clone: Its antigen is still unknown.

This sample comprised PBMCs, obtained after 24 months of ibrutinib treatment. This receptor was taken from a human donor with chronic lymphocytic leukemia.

The CDR3 DNA follows: TGTGCCAGCAGCCCCGAGGAGCGGGAAGCTTTCTTT. It translates to CASSPEEREAFF. This rearrangement joins TRBV7-9 to TRBJ1-1; D gene ambiguous. CDR3 size: 12 residues. The germline CDR1 and CDR2 sequences are SEHNR and FQNEAQ (reference sequence). V lost 5 bases, J lost 8 bases, and 12 bases lay in between.